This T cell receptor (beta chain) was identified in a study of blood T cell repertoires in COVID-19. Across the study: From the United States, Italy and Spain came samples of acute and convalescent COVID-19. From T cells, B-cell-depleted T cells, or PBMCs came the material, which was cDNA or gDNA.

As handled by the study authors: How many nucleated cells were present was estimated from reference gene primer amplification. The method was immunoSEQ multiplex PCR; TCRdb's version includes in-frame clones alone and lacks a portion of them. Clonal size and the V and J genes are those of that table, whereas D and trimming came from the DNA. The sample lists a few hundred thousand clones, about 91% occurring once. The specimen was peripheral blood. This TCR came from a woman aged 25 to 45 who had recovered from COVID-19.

The CDR3 bases are TGTGCCAGCAGCTTGTGGGGACAGAGATACGAGCAGTACTTC. Its translation: CASSLWGQRYEQYF. The V call is TRBV6-5, the J call TRBJ2-7; 7 bases are a match to TRBD1. CDR1 is MNHEY, CDR2 SVGAGI, per germline. Trimming removed 6 bases from V and 4 bases from J; junction bases left unmatched: 9. The CDR3 is made up of 14 amino acids.